This is a list of T cell receptor beta chains from one sample in a study of T-cell memory formation after mild COVID-19. MiXCR, run by TCRdb on the 5' RACE reads, gives a single entry per CDR3 protein. Of just under 350,000 distinct CDR3 sequences in the sample, over 10% were seen once. Input material: PBMCs or a T cell subset sorted from them (not recorded which). These receptors came from a man in his late teens or twenties who had mild COVID-19 (a few samples of this study predate the infection). Cell type and time point are not known. The CDR3 runs from the conserved cysteine through the conserved F or W. The order of the fields is V gene, clone size, J gene, CDR3 protein. Some rows mark clone size as missing; the rest say once, few, many or name a class of expanded clone.

v_gene: TRBV12-3/TRBV12-4
abundance: many
j_gene: TRBJ2-5
CDR3aa: CASSFGAAETQYF

v_gene: TRBV6-1
abundance: NA
j_gene: TRBJ1-3
CDR3aa: CASSEFGGLGNTIYF

v_gene: TRBV6-6
abundance: few
j_gene: TRBJ1-1
CDR3aa: CASSWEGGTEAFF

v_gene: TRBV13
abundance: NA
j_gene: TRBJ2-7
CDR3aa: CASSPSPGSEQYF

v_gene: TRBV21-1
abundance: few
j_gene: TRBJ1-4
CDR3aa: CASSKALMGQGTTNEKLFF

v_gene: TRBV20-1
abundance: NA
j_gene: TRBJ2-5
CDR3aa: CSARTPGPQETKYF

v_gene: TRBV6-5
abundance: NA
j_gene: TRBJ1-1
CDR3aa: CASSYRGGNTEAFF

v_gene: TRBV7-2
abundance: few
j_gene: TRBJ2-1
CDR3aa: CASSLALRGNEQFF

v_gene: TRBV6-6
abundance: NA
j_gene: TRBJ1-1
CDR3aa: CASTSAPWTGNEAFF

v_gene: TRBV5-1
abundance: many
j_gene: TRBJ2-1
CDR3aa: CASSLGGPSVHEQFF

v_gene: TRBV4-1
abundance: NA
j_gene: TRBJ2-2
CDR3aa: CASSQSYTRATGELFF

v_gene: TRBV9
abundance: NA
j_gene: TRBJ2-3
CDR3aa: CASSVDSPWTDTQYF

v_gene: TRBV12-3/TRBV12-4
abundance: few
j_gene: TRBJ2-5
CDR3aa: CASSKGLALPGQETQYF

v_gene: TRBV10-2
abundance: NA
j_gene: TRBJ2-3
CDR3aa: CATREVTDTQYF

v_gene: TRBV7-2
abundance: NA
j_gene: TRBJ2-7
CDR3aa: CASTLLGTGIYEQYF